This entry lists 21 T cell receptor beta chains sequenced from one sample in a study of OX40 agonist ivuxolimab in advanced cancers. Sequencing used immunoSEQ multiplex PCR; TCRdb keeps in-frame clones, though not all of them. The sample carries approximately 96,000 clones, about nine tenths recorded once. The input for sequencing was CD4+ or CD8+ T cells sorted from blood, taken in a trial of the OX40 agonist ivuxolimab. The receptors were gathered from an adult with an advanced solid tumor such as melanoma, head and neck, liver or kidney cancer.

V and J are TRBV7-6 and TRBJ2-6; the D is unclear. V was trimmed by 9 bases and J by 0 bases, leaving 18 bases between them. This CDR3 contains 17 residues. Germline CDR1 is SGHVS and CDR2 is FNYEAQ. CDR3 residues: CARSRTRALSGANVLTF. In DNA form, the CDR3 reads TGTGCCAGATCCAGGACCCGGGCCCTCTCTGGGGCCAACGTCCTGACTTTC.

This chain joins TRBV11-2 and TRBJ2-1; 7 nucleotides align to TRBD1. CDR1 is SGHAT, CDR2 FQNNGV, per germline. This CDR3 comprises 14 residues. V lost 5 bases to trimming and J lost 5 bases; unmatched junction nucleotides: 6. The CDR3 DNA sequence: TGTGCCAGCAGCCCTACCGGGACAGACAATGAGCAGTTCTTC. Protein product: CASSPTGTDNEQFF.

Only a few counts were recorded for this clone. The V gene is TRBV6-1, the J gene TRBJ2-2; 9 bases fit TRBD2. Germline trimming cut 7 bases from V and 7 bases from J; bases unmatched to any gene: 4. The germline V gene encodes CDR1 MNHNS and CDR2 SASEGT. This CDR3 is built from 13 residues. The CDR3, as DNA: TGTGCCAGCATTTTACTAGCGGGCGGGGAGCTGTTTTTT. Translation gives CASILLAGGELFF.

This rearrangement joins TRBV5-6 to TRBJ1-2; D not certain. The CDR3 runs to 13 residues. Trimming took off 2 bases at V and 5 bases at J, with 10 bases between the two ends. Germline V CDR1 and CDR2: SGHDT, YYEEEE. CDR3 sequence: CASSFTVGYGYTF. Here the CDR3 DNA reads TGTGCCAGCAGCTTCACCGTGGGGTATGGCTACACCTTC.

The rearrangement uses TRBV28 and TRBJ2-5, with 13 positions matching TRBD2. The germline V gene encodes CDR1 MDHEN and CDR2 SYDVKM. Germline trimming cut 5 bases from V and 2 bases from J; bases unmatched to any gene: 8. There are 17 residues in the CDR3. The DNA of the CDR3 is TGTGCCAGCAGTCTCGGACTAGCGGGAGAGTCGCAAGAGACCCAGTACTTC. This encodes CASSLGLAGESQETQYF.

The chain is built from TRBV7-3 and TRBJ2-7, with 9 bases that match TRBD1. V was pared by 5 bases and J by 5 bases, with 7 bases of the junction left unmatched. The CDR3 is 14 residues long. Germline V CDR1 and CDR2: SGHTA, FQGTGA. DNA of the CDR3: TGTGCCAGCAGCCCGGGACAGGGTCACGACGAGCAGTACTTC. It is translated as CASSPGQGHDEQYF.

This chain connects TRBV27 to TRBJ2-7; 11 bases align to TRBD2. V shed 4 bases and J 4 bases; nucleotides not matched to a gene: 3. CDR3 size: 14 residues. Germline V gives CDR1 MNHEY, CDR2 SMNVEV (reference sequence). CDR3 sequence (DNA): TGTGCCAGCAGTTATAGCGGGAGGGGATACGAGCAGTACTTC. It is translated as CASSYSGRGYEQYF.

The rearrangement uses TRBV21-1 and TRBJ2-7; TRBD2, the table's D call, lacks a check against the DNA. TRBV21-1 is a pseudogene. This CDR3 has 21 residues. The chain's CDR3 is CASSKVNILAGVILVSREQYF. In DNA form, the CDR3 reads TGTGCCAGCAGCAAAGTGAATATACTAGCGGGAGTAATTTTGGTTTCGCGCGAGCAGTACTTC.

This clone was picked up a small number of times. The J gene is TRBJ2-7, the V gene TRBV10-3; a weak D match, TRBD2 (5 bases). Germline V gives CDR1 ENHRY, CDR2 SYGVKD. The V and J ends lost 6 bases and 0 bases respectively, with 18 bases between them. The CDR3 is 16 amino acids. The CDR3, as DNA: TGTGCCATCAGGCGCTCCGAGAAGGGAGCCTCCTACGAGCAGTACTTC. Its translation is CAIRRSEKGASYEQYF.

The CDR3, as DNA: TGTGCCACCGTGGGGCTAGCGTACACCGGGGAGCTGTTTTTT. It codes for CATVGLAYTGELFF. V is TRBV19 and J is TRBJ2-2, with a possible D match to TRBD2 (6 bases). The CDR3 is made up of 14 amino acids. The germline V and J ends were trimmed by 10 bases and 3 bases, with 15 bases remaining between them. Germline V lookup: CDR1 LNHDA, CDR2 SQIVND (reference sequence).

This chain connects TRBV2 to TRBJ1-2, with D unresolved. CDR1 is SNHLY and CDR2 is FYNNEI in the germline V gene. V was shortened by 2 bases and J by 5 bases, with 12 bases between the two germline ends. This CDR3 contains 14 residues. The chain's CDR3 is CASSERDSRYGYTF. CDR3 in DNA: TGTGCCAGCAGTGAACGTGACTCGAGGTATGGCTACACCTTC.

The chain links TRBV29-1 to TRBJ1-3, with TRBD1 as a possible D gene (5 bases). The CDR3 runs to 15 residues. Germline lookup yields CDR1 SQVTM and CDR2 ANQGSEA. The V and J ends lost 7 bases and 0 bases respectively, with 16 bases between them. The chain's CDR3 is CSGHTGADSGNTIYF. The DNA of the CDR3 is TGCAGCGGCCACACAGGAGCCGACTCTGGAAACACCATATATTTT.

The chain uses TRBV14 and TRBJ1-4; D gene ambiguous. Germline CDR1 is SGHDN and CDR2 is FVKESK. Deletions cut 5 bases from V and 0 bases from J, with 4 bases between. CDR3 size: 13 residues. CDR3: CASSESTNEKLFF. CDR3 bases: TGTGCCAGCAGCGAGTCAACTAATGAAAAACTGTTTTTT.

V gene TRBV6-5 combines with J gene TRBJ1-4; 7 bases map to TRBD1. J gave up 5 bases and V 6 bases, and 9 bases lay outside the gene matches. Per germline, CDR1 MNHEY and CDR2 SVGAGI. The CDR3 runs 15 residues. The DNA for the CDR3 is TGTGCCAGCAGCCCCAGTGGAGGGGGCAATGAAAAACTGTTTTTT. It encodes CASSPSGGGNEKLFF.

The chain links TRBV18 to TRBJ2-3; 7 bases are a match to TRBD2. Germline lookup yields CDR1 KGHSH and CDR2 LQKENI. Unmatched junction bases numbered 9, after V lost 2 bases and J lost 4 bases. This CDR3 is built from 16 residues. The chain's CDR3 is CASSPGLRENADTQYF. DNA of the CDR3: TGTGCCAGCTCACCAGGCTTGCGGGAGAACGCAGATACGCAGTATTTT.

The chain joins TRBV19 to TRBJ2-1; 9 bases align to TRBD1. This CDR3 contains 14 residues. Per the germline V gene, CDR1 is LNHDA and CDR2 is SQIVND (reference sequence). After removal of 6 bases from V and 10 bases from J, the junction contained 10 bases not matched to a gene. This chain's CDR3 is CASRPGQGIGEQFF. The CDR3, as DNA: TGTGCCAGTAGACCGGGACAGGGAATCGGCGAGCAGTTCTTC.

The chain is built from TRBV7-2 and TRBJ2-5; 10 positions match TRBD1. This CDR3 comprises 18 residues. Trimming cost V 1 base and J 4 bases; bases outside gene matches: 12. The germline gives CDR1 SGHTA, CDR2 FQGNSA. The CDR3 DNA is TGTGCCAGCAGCTTAGGACAGGGGGCGGGCTTGACAGGAGAGACCCAGTACTTC. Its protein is CASSLGQGAGLTGETQYF.

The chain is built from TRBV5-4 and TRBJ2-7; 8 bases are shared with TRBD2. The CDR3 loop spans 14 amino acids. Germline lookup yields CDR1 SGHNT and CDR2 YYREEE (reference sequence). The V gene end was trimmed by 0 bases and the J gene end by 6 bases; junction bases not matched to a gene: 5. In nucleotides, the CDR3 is TGTGCCAGCAGCTTGGGGACCGGGGGGGTCGAGCAGTACTTC. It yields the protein CASSLGTGGVEQYF.

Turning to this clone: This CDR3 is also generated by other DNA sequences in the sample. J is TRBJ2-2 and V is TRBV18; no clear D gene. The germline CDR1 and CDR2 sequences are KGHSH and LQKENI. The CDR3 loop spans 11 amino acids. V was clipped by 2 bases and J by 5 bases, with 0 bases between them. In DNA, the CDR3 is TGTGCCAGCTCACCAACCGGGGAGCTGTTTTTT. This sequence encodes CASSPTGELFF.

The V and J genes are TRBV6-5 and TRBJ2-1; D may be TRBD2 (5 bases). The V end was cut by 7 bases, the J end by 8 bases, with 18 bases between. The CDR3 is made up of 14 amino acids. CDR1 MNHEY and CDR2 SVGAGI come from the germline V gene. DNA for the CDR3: TGTGCCAGCACCAGACGGAGGAGTAGCCATGAGCAGTTCTTC. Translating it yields CASTRRRSSHEQFF.

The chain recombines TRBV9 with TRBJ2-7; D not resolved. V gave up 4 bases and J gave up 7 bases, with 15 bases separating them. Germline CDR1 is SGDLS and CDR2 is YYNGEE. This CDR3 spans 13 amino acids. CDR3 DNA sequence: TGTGCCAGCAGCTTAACGGACCGAGAGGAGCAGTACTTC. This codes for CASSLTDREEQYF. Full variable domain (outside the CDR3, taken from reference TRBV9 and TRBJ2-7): DSGVTQTPKHLITATGQRVTLRCSPRSGDLSVYWYQQSLDQGLQFLIQYYNGEERAKGNILERFSAQQFPDLHSELNLSSLELGDSALYFCASSLTDREEQYFGPGTRLTVT.